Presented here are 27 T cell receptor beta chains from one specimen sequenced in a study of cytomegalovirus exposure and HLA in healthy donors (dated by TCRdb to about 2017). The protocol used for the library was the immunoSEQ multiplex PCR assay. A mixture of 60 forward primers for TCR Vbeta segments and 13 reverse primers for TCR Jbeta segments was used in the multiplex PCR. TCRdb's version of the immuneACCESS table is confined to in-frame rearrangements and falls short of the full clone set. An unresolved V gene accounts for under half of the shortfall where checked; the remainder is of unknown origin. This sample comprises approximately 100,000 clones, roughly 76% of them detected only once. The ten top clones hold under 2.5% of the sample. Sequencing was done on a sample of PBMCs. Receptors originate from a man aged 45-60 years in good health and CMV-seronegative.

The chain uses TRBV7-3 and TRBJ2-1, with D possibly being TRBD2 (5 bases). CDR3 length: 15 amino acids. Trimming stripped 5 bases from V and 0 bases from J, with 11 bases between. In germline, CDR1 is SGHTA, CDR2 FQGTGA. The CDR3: CASSPTRNSYNEQFF. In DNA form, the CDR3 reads TGTGCCAGCAGCCCAACTAGAAACTCCTACAATGAGCAGTTCTTC.

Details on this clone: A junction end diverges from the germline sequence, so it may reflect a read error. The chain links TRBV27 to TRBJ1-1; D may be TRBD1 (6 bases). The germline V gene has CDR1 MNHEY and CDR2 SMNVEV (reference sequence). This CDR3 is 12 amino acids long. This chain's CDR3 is CASRLLQGKAFF. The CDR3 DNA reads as TGTGCCAGCAGATTATTACAGGGCAAAGCTTTCTTT.

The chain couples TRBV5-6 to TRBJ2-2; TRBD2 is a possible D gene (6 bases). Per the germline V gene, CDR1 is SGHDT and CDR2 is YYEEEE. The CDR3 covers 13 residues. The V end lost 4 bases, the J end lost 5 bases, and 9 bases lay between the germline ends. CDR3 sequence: CASSPGRTGELFF. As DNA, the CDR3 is TGTGCCAGCAGCCCAGGGAGGACCGGGGAGCTGTTTTTT. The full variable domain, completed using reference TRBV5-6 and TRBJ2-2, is DAGVTQSPTHLIKTRGQQVTLRCSPKSGHDTVSWYQQALGQGPQFIFQYYEEEERQRGNFPDRFSGHQFPNYSSELNVNALLLGDSALYLCASSPGRTGELFFGEGSRLTVL.

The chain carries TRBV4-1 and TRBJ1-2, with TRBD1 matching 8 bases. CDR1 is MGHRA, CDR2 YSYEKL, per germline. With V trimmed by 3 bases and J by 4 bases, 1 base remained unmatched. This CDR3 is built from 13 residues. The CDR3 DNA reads TGCGCCAGCAGCCAGACAGGGGCCTATGGCTACACCTTC. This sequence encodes CASSQTGAYGYTF.

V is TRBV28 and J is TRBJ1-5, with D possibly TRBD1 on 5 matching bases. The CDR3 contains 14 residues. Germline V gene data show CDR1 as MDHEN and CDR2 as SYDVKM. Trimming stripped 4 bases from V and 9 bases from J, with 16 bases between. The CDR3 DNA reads TGTGCCAGCAGTTCGTTGGGGCCGCGGGGGCCCCAGCATTTT. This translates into CASSSLGPRGPQHF.

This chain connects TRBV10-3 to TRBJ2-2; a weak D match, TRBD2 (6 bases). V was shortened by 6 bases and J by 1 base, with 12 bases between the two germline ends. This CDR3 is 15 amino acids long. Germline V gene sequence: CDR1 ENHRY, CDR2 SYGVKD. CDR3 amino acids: CAISPEGGNTGELFF. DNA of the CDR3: TGTGCCATCAGCCCTGAGGGAGGGAACACCGGGGAGCTGTTTTTT.

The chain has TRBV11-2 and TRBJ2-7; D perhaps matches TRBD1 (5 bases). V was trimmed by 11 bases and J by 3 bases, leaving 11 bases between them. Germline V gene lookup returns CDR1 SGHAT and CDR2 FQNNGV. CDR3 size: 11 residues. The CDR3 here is CAGSQGYEQYF. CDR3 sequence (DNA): TGTGCCGGTTCCCAGGGCTACGAGCAGTACTTC.

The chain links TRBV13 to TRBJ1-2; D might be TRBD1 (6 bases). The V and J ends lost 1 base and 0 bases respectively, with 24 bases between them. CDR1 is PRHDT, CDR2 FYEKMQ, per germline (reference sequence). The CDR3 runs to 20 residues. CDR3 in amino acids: CASSLAPVFQGPLANYGYTF. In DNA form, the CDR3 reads TGTGCCAGCAGCTTAGCGCCTGTCTTTCAGGGGCCTCTCGCTAACTATGGCTACACCTTC.

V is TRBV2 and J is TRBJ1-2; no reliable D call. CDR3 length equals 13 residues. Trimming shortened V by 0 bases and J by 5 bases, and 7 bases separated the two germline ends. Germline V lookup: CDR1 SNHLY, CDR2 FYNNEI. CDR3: CASSEARAYGYTF. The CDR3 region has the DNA TGTGCCAGCAGTGAAGCGCGGGCGTATGGCTACACCTTC.

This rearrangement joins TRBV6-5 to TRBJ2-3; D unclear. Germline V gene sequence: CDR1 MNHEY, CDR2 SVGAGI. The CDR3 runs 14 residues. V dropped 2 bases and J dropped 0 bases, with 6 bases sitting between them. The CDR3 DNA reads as TGTGCCAGCAGTTACAGCGCTAGCACAGATACGCAGTATTTT. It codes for CASSYSASTDTQYF.

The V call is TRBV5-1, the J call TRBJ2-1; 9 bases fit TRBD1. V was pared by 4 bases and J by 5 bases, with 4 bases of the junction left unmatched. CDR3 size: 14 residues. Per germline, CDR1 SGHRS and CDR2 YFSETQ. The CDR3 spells CASSPGQGNNEQFF. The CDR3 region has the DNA TGCGCCAGCAGCCCGGGACAGGGTAACAATGAGCAGTTCTTC.

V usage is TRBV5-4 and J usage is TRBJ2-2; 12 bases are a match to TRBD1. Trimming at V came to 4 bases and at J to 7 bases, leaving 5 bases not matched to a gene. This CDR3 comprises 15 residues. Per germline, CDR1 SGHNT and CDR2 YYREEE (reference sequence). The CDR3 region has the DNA TGTGCCAGCAGCAGGGACAGGGGGCTTGTCGGGGAGCTGTTTTTT. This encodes CASSRDRGLVGELFF.

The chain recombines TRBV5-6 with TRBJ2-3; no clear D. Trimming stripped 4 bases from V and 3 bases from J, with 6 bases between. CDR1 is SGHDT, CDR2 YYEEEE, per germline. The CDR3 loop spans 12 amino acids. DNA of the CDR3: TGTGCCAGCAGCCCCTTTACAGATACGCAGTATTTT. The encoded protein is CASSPFTDTQYF.

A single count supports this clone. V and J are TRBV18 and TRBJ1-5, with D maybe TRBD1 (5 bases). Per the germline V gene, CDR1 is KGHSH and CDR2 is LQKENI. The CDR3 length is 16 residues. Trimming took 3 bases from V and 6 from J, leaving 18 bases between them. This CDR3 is CASSPGPIPESQPQHF. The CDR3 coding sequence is TGTGCCAGCTCACCGGGGCCCATTCCAGAGTCTCAGCCCCAGCATTTT.

CDR3 coding DNA: TGTGCCAGCAGTCCATGGAGGTTGTCGGTGCAGTACTTC. Amino acids: CASSPWRLSVQYF. This rearrangement joins TRBV28 to TRBJ2-7; D is perhaps TRBD2 (5 bases). The V and J ends lost 5 bases and 9 bases respectively, with 17 bases between them. The CDR3 spans 13 residues. Germline V lookup: CDR1 MDHEN, CDR2 SYDVKM. The variable domain in full, completed from reference TRBV28 and TRBJ2-7, reads DVKVTQSSRYLVKRTGEKVFLECVQDMDHENMFWYRQDPGLGLRLIYFSYDVKMKEKGDIPEGYSVSREKKERFSLILESASTNQTSMYLCASSPWRLSVQYFGPGTRLTVT.

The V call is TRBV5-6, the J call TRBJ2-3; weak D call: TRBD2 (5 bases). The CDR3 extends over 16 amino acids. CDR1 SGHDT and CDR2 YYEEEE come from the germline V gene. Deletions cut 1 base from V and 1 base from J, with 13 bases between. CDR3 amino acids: CASSLFGGRGTDTQYF. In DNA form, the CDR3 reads TGTGCCAGCAGCTTGTTTGGAGGAAGAGGCACAGATACGCAGTATTTT.

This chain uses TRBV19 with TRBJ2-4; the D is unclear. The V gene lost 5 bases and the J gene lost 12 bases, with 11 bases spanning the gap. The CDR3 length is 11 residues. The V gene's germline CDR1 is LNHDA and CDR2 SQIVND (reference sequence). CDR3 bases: TGTGCCAGTAGTTCTAGATACGATCAGTACTTC. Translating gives CASSSRYDQYF.

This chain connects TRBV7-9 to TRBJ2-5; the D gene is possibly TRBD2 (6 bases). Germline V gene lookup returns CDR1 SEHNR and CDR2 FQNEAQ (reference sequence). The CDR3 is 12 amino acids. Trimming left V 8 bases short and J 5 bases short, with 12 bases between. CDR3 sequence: CASRGAGETQYF. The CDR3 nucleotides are TGTGCCAGCCGTGGCGCGGGGGAGACCCAGTACTTC.

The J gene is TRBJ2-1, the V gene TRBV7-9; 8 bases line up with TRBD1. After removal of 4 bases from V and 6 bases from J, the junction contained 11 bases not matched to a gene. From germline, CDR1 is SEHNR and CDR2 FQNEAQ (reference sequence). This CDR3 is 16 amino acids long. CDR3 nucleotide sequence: TGTGCCAGCAGCTCGAAGACAGGGGAGCGGGTCAATGAGCAGTTCTTC. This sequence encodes CASSSKTGERVNEQFF.

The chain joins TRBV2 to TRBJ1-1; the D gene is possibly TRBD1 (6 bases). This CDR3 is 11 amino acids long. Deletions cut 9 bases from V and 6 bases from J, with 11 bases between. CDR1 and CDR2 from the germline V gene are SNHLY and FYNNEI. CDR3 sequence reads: CARTGLAEAFF. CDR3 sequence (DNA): TGTGCCAGAACAGGGTTAGCTGAAGCTTTCTTT.

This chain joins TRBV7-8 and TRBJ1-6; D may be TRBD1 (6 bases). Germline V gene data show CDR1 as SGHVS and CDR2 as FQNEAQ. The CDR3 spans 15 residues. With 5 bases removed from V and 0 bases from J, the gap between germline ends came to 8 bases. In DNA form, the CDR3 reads TGTGCCAGCAGCCAGGGGAGCTCCTATAATTCACCCCTCCACTTT. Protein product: CASSQGSSYNSPLHF.

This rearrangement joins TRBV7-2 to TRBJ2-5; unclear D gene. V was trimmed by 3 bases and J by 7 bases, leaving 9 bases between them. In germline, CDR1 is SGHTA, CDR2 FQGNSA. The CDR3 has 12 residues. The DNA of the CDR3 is TGTGCCAGCAGCTTCGTAACTGGGACCCAGTACTTC. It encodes CASSFVTGTQYF.

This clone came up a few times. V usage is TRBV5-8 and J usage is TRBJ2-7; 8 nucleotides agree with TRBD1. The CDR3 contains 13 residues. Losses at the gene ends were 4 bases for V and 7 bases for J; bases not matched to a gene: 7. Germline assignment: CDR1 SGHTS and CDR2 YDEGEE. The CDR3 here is CASSRTGFREQYF. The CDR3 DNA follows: TGTGCCAGCAGCCGGACAGGGTTTAGGGAGCAGTACTTC.

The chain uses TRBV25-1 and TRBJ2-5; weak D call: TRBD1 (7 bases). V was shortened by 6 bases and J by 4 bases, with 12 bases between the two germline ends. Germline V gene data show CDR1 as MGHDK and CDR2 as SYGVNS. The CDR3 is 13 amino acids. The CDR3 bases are TGTGCCAGCAGGGAGGGGGCGCGAGAGACCCAGTACTTC. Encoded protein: CASREGARETQYF.

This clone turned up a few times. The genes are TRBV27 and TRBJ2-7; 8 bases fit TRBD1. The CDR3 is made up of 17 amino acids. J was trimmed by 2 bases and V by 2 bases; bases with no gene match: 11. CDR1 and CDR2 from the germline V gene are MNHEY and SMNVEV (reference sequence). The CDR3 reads CASSLGLGQGKTYEQYF. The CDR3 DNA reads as TGTGCCAGCAGTTTAGGGCTCGGACAGGGAAAAACCTACGAGCAGTACTTC.

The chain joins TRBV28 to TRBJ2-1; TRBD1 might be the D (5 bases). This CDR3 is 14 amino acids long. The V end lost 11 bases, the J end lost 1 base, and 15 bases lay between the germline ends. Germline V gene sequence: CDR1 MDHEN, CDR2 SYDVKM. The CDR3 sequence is CASCPPGSYNEQFF. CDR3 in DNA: TGTGCCTCTTGTCCCCCAGGGTCCTACAATGAGCAGTTCTTC.

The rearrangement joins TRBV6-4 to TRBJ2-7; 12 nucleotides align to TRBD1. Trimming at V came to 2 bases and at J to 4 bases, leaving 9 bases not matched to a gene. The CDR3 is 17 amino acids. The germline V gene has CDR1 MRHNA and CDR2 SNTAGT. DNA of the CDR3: TGTGCCAGCAGTGACGAACTGGGACAGGGGGCATCTTACGAGCAGTACTTC. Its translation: CASSDELGQGASYEQYF.